The 19 T cell receptor beta chains in this list originate from one sample, sequenced in a study of T cells in Graves' hyperthyroidism and ophthalmopathy. There were TCR beta CDR3 regions amplified from RNA transcripts. Initially, a first-round RT-PCR of the TCR CDR3 employed the HTBI primer set. TCRdb reanalysed the multiplex PCR reads using MiXCR and keeps one entry per CDR3 protein. The profile covers 150,000 or so distinct CDR3 sequences, with about a tenth appearing a single time and around 20% taken by the ten largest. Sequencing used blood. The receptors here all came from a woman aged 18-29 years with Graves' hyperthyroidism that later progressed to Graves' ophthalmopathy.

The V and J genes are TRBV5-1 and TRBJ2-1; D gene uncertain. CDR1 and CDR2 from the germline V gene are SGHRS and YFSETQ. The CDR3 consists of 15 residues. V was trimmed by 0 bases and J by 0 bases, leaving 7 bases between them. The CDR3 region is CASSLDVVSYNEQFF. In DNA, the CDR3 is TGCGCCAGCAGCTTGGACGTGGTCTCCTACAATGAGCAGTTCTTC.

In this sample, this clonotype turned up many times. CDR3 in amino acids: CASSPAGVGTEAFF. The CDR3 region has the DNA TGTGCCAGCAGCCCCGCAGGGGTTGGAACTGAAGCTTTCTTT. The V call is TRBV7-8, the J call TRBJ1-1; tentatively, D is TRBD1 (6 bases). The CDR3 spans 14 residues. V was trimmed by 5 bases and J by 5 bases, leaving 15 bases between them. CDR1 and CDR2 from the germline V gene are SGHVS and FQNEAQ.

This clonotype came up many times. The chain combines TRBV7-8 with TRBJ2-5, with D hard to call. Germline CDR1 SGHVS, CDR2 FQNEAQ. Trimming removed 5 bases from V and 4 bases from J, with 11 bases in between. The CDR3 spans 13 residues. The CDR3 DNA follows: TGTGCCAGCAGCATTACTTCTCCAGAGACCCAGTACTTC. Amino acids: CASSITSPETQYF.

This clonotype was seen repeatedly, ten times or more. The chain joins TRBV19 to TRBJ1-5; D perhaps matches TRBD1 (5 bases). CDR1 and CDR2 (germline): LNHDA, SQIVND (reference sequence). The CDR3 consists of 19 residues. Between the trimmed V and J ends, which lost 0 bases and 6 bases, there was a span of 24 bases. In nucleotides, the CDR3 is TGTGCCAGTAGTATAGATGGAATTGCACTCCTTGGGGGTCGTCAGCCCCAGCATTTT. It is translated as CASSIDGIALLGGRQPQHF.

This clonotype showed up many times. The J gene is TRBJ1-5, the V gene TRBV30; D is undetermined. The germline V gene has CDR1 GTSNPN and CDR2 SVGIG (reference sequence). V was clipped by 1 base and J by 3 bases, with 16 bases between them. The length of the CDR3 is 16 residues. The DNA for the CDR3 is TGTGCCTGGAGTGGGGAAACCGGGTATAACAATCAGCCCCAGCATTTT. As protein: CAWSGETGYNNQPQHF. The whole variable domain, filled in from reference TRBV30 and TRBJ1-5, reads SQTIHQWPATLVQPVGSPLSLECTVEGTSNPNLYWYRQAAGRGLQLLFYSVGIGQISSEVPQNLSASRPQDRQFILSSKKLLLSDSGFYLCAWSGETGYNNQPQHFGDGTRLSIL.

The sample holds many counts of this clonotype. The chain employs TRBV28 and TRBJ2-7; TRBD1 aligns across 8 bases. This CDR3 is 14 amino acids long. Unmatched junction bases numbered 8, after V lost 8 bases and J lost 2 bases. From germline, CDR1 is MDHEN and CDR2 SYDVKM. Here the CDR3 reads CASRLQGGTYEQYF. The CDR3, as DNA: TGTGCCAGCCGTCTACAGGGGGGTACCTACGAGCAGTACTTC.

This clonotype was recorded many times. The chain combines TRBV30 with TRBJ2-1, with D possibly matching TRBD1 (6 bases). The V gene lost 4 bases and the J gene lost 10 bases, with 11 bases spanning the gap. This CDR3 region has 11 residues. Per germline, CDR1 GTSNPN and CDR2 SVGIG (reference sequence). The CDR3 spells CAWKPGTEQFF. The DNA of the CDR3 is TGTGCCTGGAAACCCGGGACAGAGCAGTTCTTC.

This clonotype was seen a few times. The rearrangement uses TRBV3-1 and TRBJ2-3; 10 bases map to TRBD2. Germline lookup yields CDR1 LGHDT and CDR2 YNNKEL (reference sequence). CDR3 length equals 15 residues. The V gene end was trimmed by 3 bases and the J gene end by 4 bases; junction bases not matched to a gene: 4. CDR3 sequence reads: CASSHSSGGSDTQYF. The CDR3 DNA sequence: TGTGCCAGCAGCCATTCTAGCGGGGGTTCAGATACGCAGTATTTT.

This clonotype was recorded at least ten times. The chain recombines TRBV5-5 with TRBJ1-2; D may be TRBD1 (6 bases). CDR3 length equals 13 residues. V was pared by 0 bases and J by 6 bases, with 9 bases between. Germline-derived CDR1 and CDR2 are SGHKS and YYEKEE (reference sequence). The CDR3 spells CASSLGGAHGYTF. The CDR3, as DNA: TGTGCCAGCAGCTTGGGGGGGGCGCATGGCTACACCTTC.

This clonotype was found many times. V is TRBV6-1 and J is TRBJ2-1; tentatively, D is TRBD1 or TRBD2 (5 bases each). V lost 4 bases and J lost 0, with 19 bases in between. Germline CDR1 reads MNHNS; CDR2 reads SASEGT. CDR3 size: 18 residues. The DNA of the CDR3 is TGTGCCAGCAGTGCCCTTAAAGATCGGGGCCTCTCCTACAATGAGCAGTTCTTC. Encoded protein: CASSALKDRGLSYNEQFF.

This clonotype occurred many times. The chain has TRBV6-1 and TRBJ2-2, with D perhaps matching TRBD1 or TRBD2 (5 bases each). CDR1 is MNHNS and CDR2 is SASEGT in the germline V gene. V lost 8 bases to trimming and J lost 2 bases, with 15 bases between them. CDR3 length equals 15 residues. The CDR3 DNA sequence: TGTGCCAGCGGGGGAAGGCAGATAAACACCGGGGAGCTGTTTTTT. Its protein product is CASGGRQINTGELFF.

Ten or more counts support this clonotype. DNA for the CDR3: TGCAGTGCTAGAGATTACCGGGACCGAAACACAGATACGCAGTATTTT. Its protein is CSARDYRDRNTDTQYF. V gene TRBV20-1 combines with J gene TRBJ2-3, with D possibly being TRBD1 or TRBD2 (5 bases each). The CDR3 is 16 residues long. Germline V gives CDR1 DFQATT, CDR2 SNEGSKA (reference sequence). Trimming removed 0 bases from V and 2 bases from J, with 15 bases in between.

DNA of the CDR3: TGTGCCAGCAGCCCTAGGACCCCAAGGACCGGGGAGCTGTTTTTT. Its translation is CASSPRTPRTGELFF. The chain employs TRBV5-8 and TRBJ2-2, with D hard to call. V lost 4 bases to trimming and J lost 5 bases, with 15 bases between them. The CDR3 runs 15 residues. Looked up from germline, CDR1 is SGHTS and CDR2 is YDEGEE.

This clonotype has at least ten counts. This chain links TRBV20-1 with TRBJ2-3, with TRBD1 as a possible D gene (6 bases). Germline CDR1 and CDR2: DFQATT and SNEGSKA (reference sequence). V lost 6 bases to trimming and J lost 0 bases, with 13 bases between them. The CDR3 is 14 residues long. The CDR3 DNA reads TGCAGTGCCCGTCCGGGACAAAGCACAGATACGCAGTATTTT. Its translation: CSARPGQSTDTQYF.

The table lists this clonotype with many counts. This chain links TRBV15 with TRBJ2-7, with unresolved D. CDR1 and CDR2 (germline): LNHNV, YYDKDF (reference sequence). V shed 0 bases and J shed 3 bases, with 12 bases lying between them. CDR3 size: 15 residues. In nucleotides, the CDR3 is TGTGCCACCAGCAGAGATCCTGGACCCGGCTACGAGCAGTACTTC. Its translation: CATSRDPGPGYEQYF.

This clonotype has ten or more counts. The chain has TRBV7-2 and TRBJ2-1; tentatively, D is TRBD2 (7 bases). Per germline, CDR1 SGHTA and CDR2 FQGNSA. This CDR3 comprises 16 residues. The V end lost 2 bases, the J end lost 2 bases, and 13 bases lay between the germline ends. This CDR3 is CASSLRAGAAYNEQFF. CDR3 coding DNA: TGTGCCAGCAGCTTAAGGGCGGGGGCCGCCTACAATGAGCAGTTCTTC. Supplemented by reference TRBV7-2 and TRBJ2-1, the full variable domain reads GAGVSQSPSNKVTEKGKDVELRCDPISGHTALYWYRQSLGQGLEFLIYFQGNSAPDKSGLPSDRFSAERTGGSVSTLTIQRTQQEDSAVYLCASSLRAGAAYNEQFFGPGTRLTVL.

On this clonotype itself: It may be a read error: a sequence one base away is much more abundant. J is TRBJ2-2 and V is TRBV5-1, with 14 bases identical to TRBD2. The CDR3 totals 15 residues. Germline V lookup: CDR1 SGHRS, CDR2 YFSETQ. The trim removed 7 bases at V and 8 bases at J, leaving 7 bases unmatched. The CDR3 protein is CASASTSGREGELFF. The DNA of the CDR3 is TGCGCCAGCGCCTCGACTAGCGGGAGGGAAGGGGAGCTGTTTTTT.

This clonotype has a count of ten or more. The rearrangement joins TRBV30 to TRBJ1-2; D is undetermined. Looked up from germline, CDR1 is GTSNPN and CDR2 is SVGIG (reference sequence). V was trimmed by 2 bases and J by 1 base, leaving 8 bases between them. There are 13 residues in the CDR3. The CDR3 DNA reads TGTGCCTGGAGTTGGCGGAATAACTATGGCTACACCTTC. It encodes CAWSWRNNYGYTF.

This clonotype showed up many times. The chain links TRBV6-1 to TRBJ1-5; 9 nucleotides agree with TRBD1. The junction had 2 bases not matched to a gene; V was cut back by 7 bases and J by 4 bases. The CDR3 runs to 13 residues. Per germline, CDR1 MNHNS and CDR2 SASEGT. This CDR3 is CASKGQGNQPQHF. CDR3 DNA sequence: TGTGCCAGCAAGGGACAGGGAAATCAGCCCCAGCATTTT.